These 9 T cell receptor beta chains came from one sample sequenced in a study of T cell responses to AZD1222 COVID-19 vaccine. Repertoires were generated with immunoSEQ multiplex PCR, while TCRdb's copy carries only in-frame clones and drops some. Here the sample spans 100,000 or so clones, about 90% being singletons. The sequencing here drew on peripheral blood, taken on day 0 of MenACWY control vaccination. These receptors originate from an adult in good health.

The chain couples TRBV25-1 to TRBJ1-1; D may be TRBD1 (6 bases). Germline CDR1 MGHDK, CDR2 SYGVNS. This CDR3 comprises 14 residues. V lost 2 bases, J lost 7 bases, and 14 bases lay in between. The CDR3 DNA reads TGTGCCAGCAGTGAACAGGGGCTGCAGGGTGAAGCTTTCTTT. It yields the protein CASSEQGLQGEAFF.

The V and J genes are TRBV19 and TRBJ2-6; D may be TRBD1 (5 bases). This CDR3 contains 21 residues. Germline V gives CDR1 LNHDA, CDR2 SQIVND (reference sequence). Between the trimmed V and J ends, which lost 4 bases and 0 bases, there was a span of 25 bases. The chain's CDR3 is CASSTTLSTDTSSSGANVLTF. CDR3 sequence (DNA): TGTGCCAGTAGTACCACCCTATCGACAGATACCTCAAGCTCTGGGGCCAACGTCCTGACTTTC.

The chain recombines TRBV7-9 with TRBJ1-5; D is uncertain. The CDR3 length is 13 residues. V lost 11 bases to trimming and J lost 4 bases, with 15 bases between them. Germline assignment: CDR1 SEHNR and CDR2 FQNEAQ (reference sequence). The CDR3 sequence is CASGANTNQPQHF. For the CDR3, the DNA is TGTGCCTCGGGAGCAAACACAAATCAGCCCCAGCATTTT.

CDR3 protein: CASSPWTGGDGYTF. In DNA, the CDR3 is TGTGCCAGCAGCCCGTGGACAGGGGGCGACGGCTACACCTTC. The V gene is TRBV3-1 (or the pseudogene TRBV3-2), the J gene TRBJ1-2; 11 nucleotides align to TRBD1. CDR1 is LGHDT and CDR2 is YNNKEL in the germline V gene (reference sequence). The CDR3 is 14 residues long. Trimming removed 4 bases from V and 8 bases from J; junction bases left unmatched: 6.

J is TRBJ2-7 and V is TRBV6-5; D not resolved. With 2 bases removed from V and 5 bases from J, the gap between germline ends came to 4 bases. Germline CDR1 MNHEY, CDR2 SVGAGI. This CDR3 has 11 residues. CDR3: CASSYGHEQYF. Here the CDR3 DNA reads TGTGCCAGCAGTTACGGTCACGAGCAGTACTTC.

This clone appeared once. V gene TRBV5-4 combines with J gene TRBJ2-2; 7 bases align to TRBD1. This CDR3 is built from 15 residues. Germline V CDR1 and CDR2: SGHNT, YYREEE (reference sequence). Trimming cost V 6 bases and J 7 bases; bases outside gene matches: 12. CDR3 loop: CASTSEGALDGELFF. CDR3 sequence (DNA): TGTGCCAGCACCTCTGAGGGGGCCCTCGACGGGGAGCTGTTTTTT.

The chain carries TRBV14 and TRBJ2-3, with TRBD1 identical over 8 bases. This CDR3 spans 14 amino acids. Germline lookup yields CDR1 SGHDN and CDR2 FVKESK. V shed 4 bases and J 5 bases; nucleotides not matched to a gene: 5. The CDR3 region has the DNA TGTGCCAGCAGCCTCGGACAGGGTGTAGATACGCAGTATTTT. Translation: CASSLGQGVDTQYF.

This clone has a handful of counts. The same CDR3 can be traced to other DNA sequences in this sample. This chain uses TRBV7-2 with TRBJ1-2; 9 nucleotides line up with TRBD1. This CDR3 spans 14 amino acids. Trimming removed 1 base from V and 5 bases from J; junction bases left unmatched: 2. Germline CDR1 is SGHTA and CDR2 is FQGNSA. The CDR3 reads CASSLVDRGYGYTF. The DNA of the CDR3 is TGTGCCAGCAGCTTAGTGGACAGGGGATATGGCTACACCTTC.

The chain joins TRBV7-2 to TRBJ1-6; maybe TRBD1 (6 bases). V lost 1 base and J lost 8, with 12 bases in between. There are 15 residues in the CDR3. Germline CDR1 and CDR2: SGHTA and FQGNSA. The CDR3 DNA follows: TGTGCCAGCAGCTTAGAGGCAGGGGCGGATTCACCCCTCCACTTT. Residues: CASSLEAGADSPLHF.